Presented here are 26 T cell receptor beta chains from one specimen sequenced in a study of T cell responses to AZD1222 COVID-19 vaccine. Clones were sequenced by immunoSEQ multiplex PCR, and TCRdb holds only the in-frame ones, with some missing. The data contain over 130,000 clones, about 91% of them singletons. Source: peripheral blood, taken on day 0 of AZD1222 vaccination. The receptors here all came from an adult in good health.

The chain is built from TRBV27 and TRBJ2-1, with a possible D match to TRBD2 (6 bases). Germline V gene sequence: CDR1 MNHEY, CDR2 SMNVEV (reference sequence). The CDR3 runs to 15 residues. Trimming took 3 bases from V and 4 from J, leaving 13 bases between them. The CDR3 is CASSFNSGGYNEQFF. The CDR3 coding sequence is TGTGCCAGCAGTTTTAATAGCGGAGGGTACAATGAGCAGTTCTTC.

The V call is TRBV4-2, the J call TRBJ1-2; 8 bases align to TRBD1. V lost 4 bases and J lost 7; bases outside the gene matches: 2. Germline CDR1 is LGHNA and CDR2 is YNFKEQ. The CDR3 is 12 amino acids. The CDR3 region has the DNA TGTGCCAGCAGCCCCGGACAGGGTGGCTACACCTTC. This encodes CASSPGQGGYTF.

The chain links TRBV19 to TRBJ2-3; tentative D call: TRBD1 (5 bases). Germline CDR1 LNHDA, CDR2 SQIVND (reference sequence). V was cut by 4 bases and J by 1 base, with 9 bases left in between. CDR3 length: 14 residues. Here the CDR3 reads CASSTWTRTDTQYF. The CDR3 nucleotides read TGTGCCAGTAGTACTTGGACACGCACAGATACGCAGTATTTT.

This chain links TRBV20-1 with TRBJ2-1, with TRBD2 matching over 9 bases. Unmatched junction bases numbered 4, after V lost 3 bases and J lost 4 bases. The length of the CDR3 is 14 residues. From germline, CDR1 is DFQATT and CDR2 SNEGSKA (reference sequence). CDR3 sequence (DNA): TGCAGTGCTAGTGCGGGAGGGATTTACAATGAGCAGTTCTTC. Amino acid sequence: CSASAGGIYNEQFF.

The chain has TRBV20-1 and TRBJ2-1, with 8 bases lining up with TRBD2. Trimming cost V 3 bases and J 11 bases; bases outside gene matches: 15. Germline CDR1 and CDR2: DFQATT and SNEGSKA (reference sequence). The CDR3 is made up of 15 amino acids. The CDR3, as DNA: TGCAGTGCTAGTTCACTTCGGGAGGGCTACCGCAAGCAGTTCTTC. It encodes CSASSLREGYRKQFF.

The chain is built from TRBV5-6 and TRBJ1-4; tentative D call: TRBD1 (5 bases). The CDR3 totals 16 residues. Per germline, CDR1 SGHDT and CDR2 YYEEEE. V was shortened by 3 bases and J by 5 bases, with 17 bases between the two germline ends. The CDR3 is CASSSSLRGDNEKLFF. The CDR3 nucleotides are TGTGCCAGCAGCTCCTCTTTAAGGGGCGACAATGAAAAACTGTTTTTT. The full variable domain, in which reference TRBV5-6 and TRBJ1-4 provide the parts outside the CDR3, is DAGVTQSPTHLIKTRGQQVTLRCSPKSGHDTVSWYQQALGQGPQFIFQYYEEEERQRGNFPDRFSGHQFPNYSSELNVNALLLGDSALYLCASSSSLRGDNEKLFFGSGTQLSVL.

The rearrangement links TRBV11-1 to TRBJ2-3, with a possible D match to TRBD2 (6 bases). The CDR3 has 16 residues. Germline V gives CDR1 SGHAT, CDR2 FQDESV (reference sequence). V lost 6 bases, J lost 1 base, and 17 bases lay in between. Here the CDR3 reads CASRPPGLPGTDTQYF. The CDR3 DNA is TGTGCCAGCAGACCTCCGGGACTCCCGGGCACAGATACGCAGTATTTT.

The rearrangement uses TRBV2 and TRBJ1-5; D call uncertain. CDR1 is SNHLY, CDR2 FYNNEI, per germline. The V end lost 4 bases, the J end lost 2 bases, and 12 bases lay between the germline ends. This CDR3 has 15 residues. The CDR3 reads CASSVLRWGNQPQHF. The CDR3 DNA is TGTGCCAGCAGTGTTCTTAGGTGGGGCAATCAGCCCCAGCATTTT.

The chain links TRBV4-2 to TRBJ2-1; 12 bases are shared with TRBD2. Germline V CDR1 and CDR2: LGHNA, YNFKEQ. With V trimmed by 3 bases and J by 5 bases, 5 bases remained unmatched. The CDR3 is 16 amino acids. The CDR3 nucleotides read TGTGCCAGCAGCCATGGACTAGCGGGACTAGACAATGAGCAGTTCTTC. Protein: CASSHGLAGLDNEQFF.

This clone was observed once. This sequence joins TRBV19 and TRBJ2-7; D possibly corresponds to TRBD2 (5 bases). The germline V gene has CDR1 LNHDA and CDR2 SQIVND (reference sequence). V was trimmed by 5 bases and J by 2 bases, leaving 10 bases between them. CDR3 length: 13 amino acids. The CDR3 sequence: CASSRTGTYEQYF. DNA of the CDR3: TGTGCCAGTAGTCGGACGGGGACCTACGAGCAGTACTTC.

The chain couples TRBV5-6 to TRBJ2-7; TRBD1 matches 10 bases. V was clipped by 4 bases and J by 2 bases; unmatched bases: 3. This CDR3 has 14 residues. Per germline, CDR1 SGHDT and CDR2 YYEEEE. Here the CDR3 reads CASSGTGDPYEQYF. The CDR3 coding sequence is TGTGCCAGCAGCGGGACAGGGGACCCCTACGAGCAGTACTTC. Combining the CDR3 with reference TRBV5-6 and TRBJ2-7 gives the whole variable domain DAGVTQSPTHLIKTRGQQVTLRCSPKSGHDTVSWYQQALGQGPQFIFQYYEEEERQRGNFPDRFSGHQFPNYSSELNVNALLLGDSALYLCASSGTGDPYEQYFGPGTRLTVT.

This clone has only one observation. The CDR3 region has the DNA TGTGCCAGCAGTACGGGGGGGTCCGGGGAGCTGTTTTTT. This codes for CASSTGGSGELFF. The V and J genes are TRBV12-3 or TRBV12-4 and TRBJ2-2, with 8 bases fitting TRBD2. V was pared by 5 bases and J by 6 bases, with 2 bases of the junction left unmatched. The CDR3 runs to 13 residues.

The chain employs TRBV29-1 and TRBJ1-2, with TRBD1 identical over 7 bases. Germline V gives CDR1 SQVTM, CDR2 ANQGSEA. The CDR3 is 13 residues long. The junction had 12 bases not matched to a gene; V was cut back by 8 bases and J by 6 bases. CDR3 sequence: CSLRRGGADGYTF. CDR3 in DNA: TGCAGCCTTAGAAGAGGGGGCGCGGATGGCTACACCTTC.

The gene calls are TRBV7-9 and TRBJ2-5; D might be TRBD2 (6 bases). The V end lost 2 bases, the J end lost 4 bases, and 8 bases lay between the germline ends. The CDR3 is 13 residues long. Per germline, CDR1 SEHNR and CDR2 FQNEAQ (reference sequence). CDR3: CASSLRGSETQYF. The CDR3 DNA follows: TGTGCCAGCAGCTTACGGGGGTCAGAGACCCAGTACTTC.

The V call is TRBV3-1 (or the pseudogene TRBV3-2), the J call TRBJ1-6; D unclear. The CDR3 consists of 16 residues. V shed 3 bases and J shed 5 bases, with 14 bases lying between them. CDR1 and CDR2 from the germline V gene are LGHDT and YNNKEL (reference sequence). CDR3 protein: CASSHALRTDNSPLHF. DNA of the CDR3: TGTGCCAGCAGCCACGCCCTCAGGACGGATAATTCACCCCTCCACTTT.

The V and J genes are TRBV10-1 and TRBJ2-1, with 9 bases aligning to TRBD2. The germline CDR1 and CDR2 sequences are WNHNN and SYGVQD (reference sequence). V shed 3 bases, J shed 2 bases, and the junction held 8 bases outside the gene matches. The CDR3 loop spans 17 amino acids. CDR3 in DNA: TGCGCCAGCAGTGATCTTCGGTCTAGCGGGACCTACAATGAGCAGTTCTTC. It specifies CASSDLRSSGTYNEQFF.

The chain has TRBV7-9 and TRBJ1-1; perhaps TRBD1 as D (5 bases). CDR1 and CDR2 (germline): SEHNR, FQNEAQ (reference sequence). Trimming took off 2 bases at V and 6 bases at J, with 28 bases between the two ends. This CDR3 has 19 amino acids. CDR3: CASSLKAWGGAGYIPEAFF. The DNA for the CDR3 is TGTGCCAGCAGCTTAAAGGCATGGGGAGGGGCAGGGTACATCCCTGAAGCTTTCTTT.

Written as DNA, the CDR3 is TGCGCCAGCAGCCACCCCCCTGGGACAGGGTGGTACGAGCAGTACTTC. Translation: CASSHPPGTGWYEQYF. The rearrangement joins TRBV4-1 to TRBJ2-7; 9 bases match TRBD1. Trimming removed 3 bases from V and 4 bases from J; junction bases left unmatched: 10. This CDR3 is 16 amino acids long. Germline lookup yields CDR1 MGHRA and CDR2 YSYEKL.

V is TRBV27 and J is TRBJ2-1; D remains ambiguous. The CDR3 runs 13 residues. The V gene lost 5 bases and the J gene lost 8 bases, with 13 bases spanning the gap. Germline V gives CDR1 MNHEY, CDR2 SMNVEV (reference sequence). The CDR3 sequence: CASSTPLHDEQFF. For the CDR3, the DNA is TGTGCCAGCAGTACCCCACTTCACGATGAGCAGTTCTTC.

The chain couples TRBV5-6 to TRBJ1-2; perhaps TRBD1 as D (6 bases). Between the trimmed V and J ends, which lost 1 base and 2 bases, there was a span of 9 bases. The length of the CDR3 is 14 residues. Germline V lookup: CDR1 SGHDT, CDR2 YYEEEE. The CDR3 protein is CASSLYGQNYGYTF. The CDR3 coding sequence is TGTGCCAGCAGCTTGTATGGACAGAACTATGGCTACACCTTC. The full variable domain, rest sourced from reference TRBV5-6 and TRBJ1-2, is DAGVTQSPTHLIKTRGQQVTLRCSPKSGHDTVSWYQQALGQGPQFIFQYYEEEERQRGNFPDRFSGHQFPNYSSELNVNALLLGDSALYLCASSLYGQNYGYTFGSGTRLTVV.

The chain carries TRBV12-3 or TRBV12-4 and TRBJ2-3; D unclear. The V end lost 4 bases, the J end lost 10 bases, and 15 bases lay between the germline ends. This CDR3 region has 13 residues. The CDR3 nucleotides read TGTGCCAGCAGTTCCCCTCCCGTACGACCGCAGTATTTT. Its protein is CASSSPPVRPQYF.

The chain links TRBV18 to TRBJ1-4, with no clear D. The CDR3 has 13 amino acids. CDR1 and CDR2 from the germline V gene are KGHSH and LQKENI. Trimming pared 3 bases from V and 5 bases from J, leaving 7 bases between. CDR3 sequence (DNA): TGTGCCAGCTCACCCTCCCAAAATGAAAAACTGTTTTTT. It specifies CASSPSQNEKLFF.

This clone has a single count. The V gene is TRBV7-8, the J gene TRBJ1-2; 9 bases fit TRBD1. The CDR3 is made up of 18 amino acids. Trimming at V came to 4 bases and at J to 0 bases, leaving 12 bases not matched to a gene. Germline V lookup: CDR1 SGHVS, CDR2 FQNEAQ. The CDR3 loop reads CASSSLGQGRVANYGYTF. DNA of the CDR3: TGTGCCAGCAGCTCCCTCGGACAGGGGAGGGTAGCTAACTATGGCTACACCTTC.

The chain couples TRBV14 to TRBJ1-1; TRBD1 matches 9 bases. This CDR3 is built from 16 residues. Germline V gene lookup returns CDR1 SGHDN and CDR2 FVKESK. J gave up 1 base and V 4 bases, and 7 bases lay outside the gene matches. The CDR3, as DNA: TGTGCCAGCAGCCCTTATACAGGGGGCGCGAACACTGAAGCTTTCTTT. It yields the protein CASSPYTGGANTEAFF.

This rearrangement joins TRBV2 to TRBJ1-2, with D unresolved. V lost 5 bases, J lost 2 bases, and 6 bases lay in between. This CDR3 is built from 12 residues. From germline, CDR1 is SNHLY and CDR2 FYNNEI. In nucleotides, the CDR3 is TGTGCCAGCAGTAATCAGAACTATGGCTACACCTTC. Translation: CASSNQNYGYTF.

The J gene is TRBJ1-2, the V gene TRBV4-1; D is uncertain. This CDR3 is 15 amino acids long. Germline CDR1 MGHRA, CDR2 YSYEKL. With 1 base removed from V and 0 bases from J, the gap between germline ends came to 9 bases. CDR3 nucleotides: TGCGCCAGCAGCCAAGCTCTTACAGCTAACTATGGCTACACCTTC. Its translation: CASSQALTANYGYTF.